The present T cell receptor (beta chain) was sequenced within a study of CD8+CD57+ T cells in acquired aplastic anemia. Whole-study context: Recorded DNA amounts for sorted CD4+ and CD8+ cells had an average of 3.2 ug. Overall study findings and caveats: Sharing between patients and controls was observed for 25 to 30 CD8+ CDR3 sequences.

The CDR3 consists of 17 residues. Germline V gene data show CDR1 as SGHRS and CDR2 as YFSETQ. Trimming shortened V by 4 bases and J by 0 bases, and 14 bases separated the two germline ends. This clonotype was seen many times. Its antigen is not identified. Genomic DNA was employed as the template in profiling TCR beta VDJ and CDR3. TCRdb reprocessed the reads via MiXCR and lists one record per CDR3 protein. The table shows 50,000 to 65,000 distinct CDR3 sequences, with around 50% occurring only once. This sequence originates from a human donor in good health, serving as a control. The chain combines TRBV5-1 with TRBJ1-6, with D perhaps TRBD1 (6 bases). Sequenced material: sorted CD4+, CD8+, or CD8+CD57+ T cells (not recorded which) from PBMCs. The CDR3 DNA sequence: TGCGCCAGCAGCCCCGGAAGGGGGGCCTCCTATAATTCACCCCTCCACTTT. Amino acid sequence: CASSPGRGASYNSPLHF. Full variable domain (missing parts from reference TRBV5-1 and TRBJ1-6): KAGVTQTPRYLIKTRGQQVTLSCSPISGHRSVSWYQQTPGQGLQFLFEYFSETQRNKGNFPGRFSGRQFSNSRSEMNVSTLELGDSALYLCASSPGRGASYNSPLHFGNGTRLTVT.